Below, 11 T cell receptor beta chains from the same sample are listed, as sequenced in a study of OX40 agonist ivuxolimab in advanced cancers. Using immunoSEQ multiplex PCR, the repertoire was profiled, and TCRdb retains in-frame clones only, with some absent. The repertoire holds about 65,000 clones, with 87% as singletons. The sequencing here drew on CD4+ or CD8+ T cells sorted from blood, taken in a trial of the OX40 agonist ivuxolimab. The receptors derive from an adult with an advanced solid tumor such as melanoma, head and neck, liver or kidney cancer.

This chain joins TRBV5-4 and TRBJ1-5; D may be TRBD1 (6 bases). Germline V lookup: CDR1 SGHNT, CDR2 YYREEE (reference sequence). The CDR3 is 13 amino acids. Trimming left V 4 bases short and J 5 bases short, with 10 bases between. The CDR3 sequence: CASSLDSHQPQHF. The DNA of the CDR3 is TGTGCCAGCAGCCTGGACAGCCATCAGCCCCAGCATTTT.

The chain uses TRBV21-1 and TRBJ2-3; the table assigns TRBD2, which was not confirmed against the DNA. TRBV21-1 is a pseudogene locus. This CDR3 has 18 amino acids. CDR3 coding DNA: TGTGCCAGCAGCAAAGCGCTGGGGGGACTAGCGGGGGCAGATACGCAGTATTTT. Translated: CASSKALGGLAGADTQYF.

The sample holds a few counts of this clone. The J gene is TRBJ2-1, the V gene TRBV20-1; D ambiguous. The CDR3 extends over 10 amino acids. Germline-derived CDR1 and CDR2 are DFQATT and SNEGSKA (reference sequence). V was clipped by 4 bases and J by 10 bases, with 8 bases between them. Here the CDR3 DNA reads TGCAGTGCTACACACGTCGAGCAGTTCTTC. This sequence encodes CSATHVEQFF.

J is TRBJ2-2 and V is TRBV7-8; 7 bases align to TRBD2. Germline CDR1 and CDR2: SGHVS and FQNEAQ. V shed 5 bases, J shed 8 bases, and the junction held 5 bases outside the gene matches. CDR3 length: 13 residues. As DNA, the CDR3 is TGTGCCAGCAGCGGCCGGACTAGTGGGGAGCTGTTTTTT. This translates into CASSGRTSGELFF.

The chain joins TRBV7-6 to TRBJ2-1; 15 bases are shared with TRBD2. V lost 6 bases to trimming and J lost 8 bases; unmatched junction nucleotides: 5. This CDR3 has 15 amino acids. Germline CDR1 SGHVS, CDR2 FNYEAQ. In nucleotides, the CDR3 is TGTGCCAGCAGAACCGGACTAGCGGGGGGGCATGAGCAGTTCTTC. This codes for CASRTGLAGGHEQFF.

CDR3 amino acids: CASKVTGGNEKLFF. CDR3 coding DNA: TGTGCCAGCAAGGTGACAGGGGGCAATGAAAAACTGTTTTTT. The chain employs TRBV2 and TRBJ1-4; 10 bases fit TRBD1. In germline, CDR1 is SNHLY, CDR2 FYNNEI. V shed 7 bases, J shed 5 bases, and the junction held 4 bases outside the gene matches. This CDR3 contains 14 residues.

This clone was recorded a few times. The chain recombines TRBV14 with TRBJ1-2; no clear D gene. V gave up 1 base and J gave up 5 bases, with 8 bases separating them. Germline-derived CDR1 and CDR2 are SGHDN and FVKESK. CDR3 length: 13 residues. The CDR3 is CASSQVVGYGYTF. CDR3 DNA: TGTGCCAGCAGCCAAGTTGTAGGGTATGGCTACACCTTC.

This clone has a handful of counts. The genes are TRBV11-3 and TRBJ2-3; perhaps TRBD2 as D (7 bases). The length of the CDR3 is 12 residues. Germline CDR1 is SGHNT and CDR2 is YENEEA. Trimming removed 2 bases from V and 9 bases from J, with 9 bases in between. The DNA for the CDR3 is TGTGCCAGCAGCTTAACGGGGGGCACGCAGTATTTT. Translated, it gives CASSLTGGTQYF.

This clone turned up a few times. The V call is TRBV7-2, the J call TRBJ2-7; no clear D gene. The CDR3 covers 12 residues. CDR1 is SGHTA, CDR2 FQGNSA, per germline. The V end was cut by 4 bases, the J end by 6 bases, with 10 bases between. The CDR3 sequence is CASSSAAREQYF. The CDR3 bases are TGTGCCAGCAGCTCGGCCGCCCGCGAGCAGTACTTC.

The chain links TRBV5-4 to TRBJ1-1; 9 nucleotides line up with TRBD1. With V trimmed by 2 bases and J by 6 bases, 5 bases remained unmatched. The CDR3 loop spans 14 amino acids. Germline CDR1 SGHNT, CDR2 YYREEE (reference sequence). In nucleotides, the CDR3 is TGTGCCAGCAGCTTCCGGGACAGGGATGCTGAAGCTTTCTTT. Its translation: CASSFRDRDAEAFF.

The J gene is TRBJ2-5, the V gene TRBV7-2; D remains unclear. The CDR3 extends over 16 amino acids. Germline V gene sequence: CDR1 SGHTA, CDR2 FQGNSA. V was pared by 1 base and J by 2 bases, with 14 bases between. The CDR3 here is CASSLVTGPLQETQYF. Written as DNA, the CDR3 is TGTGCCAGCAGCTTAGTTACTGGGCCACTTCAAGAGACCCAGTACTTC.